The sequence of this TCR beta chain was determined in a study of T cells after yellow fever vaccination. About the research overall: The SMART-Seq v4 Ultra Low Input method served to prepare the low-cell-number fractions.

From the 5' RACE reads, TCRdb called clonotypes with MiXCR, one entry per CDR3 protein. Of about 350,000 distinct CDR3 sequences listed, 11% were seen once; the top ten hold less than 20%. This clonotype was detected only a few times. The length of the CDR3 is 15 residues. CDR1 is KGHSH and CDR2 is LQKENI in the germline V gene. Trimming shortened V by 5 bases and J by 4 bases, and 17 bases separated the two germline ends. The source was PBMCs, collected on the day of the first yellow fever vaccination. This clonotype was obtained from a man between 18 and 35 years old who received the YFV17D yellow fever vaccine. The chain combines TRBV18 with TRBJ1-2; a possible D gene is TRBD1 (6 bases). The CDR3 loop is CASSRRGGNSYGYTF. In nucleotides, the CDR3 is TGTGCCAGCTCAAGGAGAGGGGGGAATTCCTATGGCTACACCTTC.